This TCR beta chain is drawn from a study of cytomegalovirus exposure and HLA in healthy donors. Study-level points and caveats: The study carried out a later analysis of TCR beta sequences. It associated under 20,000 of them with specific HLA alleles at a false discovery rate of 0.05. An analysis was carried out at a later point. It showed that HLA-associated TCR beta chains were more clonally expanded than equally common non-associated chains.

CDR1 and CDR2 (germline): LNHDA, SQIVND (reference sequence). The CDR3 sequence is 14 residues long. The germline V and J ends were trimmed by 6 bases and 7 bases, with 13 bases remaining between them. PCR used 60 Vbeta primers and 13 Jbeta primers. Data came from immunoSEQ multiplex PCR; TCRdb stores just in-frame clones and leaves some out. The sample includes approximately 190,000 clones, approximately 84% seen only once; the top ten take over 2.5%. This clone was recorded once. What it recognizes is unknown. Sequencing used PBMCs. This TCR came from a woman in her forties or fifties in good health and CMV-seropositive. The rearrangement joins TRBV19 to TRBJ1-6; possibly TRBD1 for D (6 bases). CDR3 DNA: TGTGCCAGTAGCCCGACAGGATTCAATTCACCCCTCCACTTT. Translating it yields CASSPTGFNSPLHF.